This T cell receptor (beta chain) was sequenced for a study of T cells in Graves' hyperthyroidism and ophthalmopathy (dated by TCRdb to about 2019). At the level of the whole study: Peripheral blood samples were taken at the time of initial diagnosis, prior to any treatment. To identify distinguishing TCR V-J signatures, a discovery cohort of about 95 patients was used, comprising fewer than 45 with Graves' ophthalmopathy and roughly 60 with stable Graves' hyperthyroidism. Prospective prediction of ophthalmopathy was tested in an independent validation cohort consisting of fewer than 20 hyperthyroidism patients and more than 15 patients who later progressed to ophthalmopathy. The 100 discovery patients were randomly split 7:3 into training and test sets. The study also compared thyroid tissue and blood T-cell repertoires from five or six Graves' hyperthyroidism patients. Once sampling was done, hyperthyroidism patients were given methimazole at a starting dose of 30 mg daily, whereas ophthalmopathy patients were given high-dose intravenous methylprednisolone. The paper describes TCR Vbeta CDR3 sequencing of 130 to 150 peripheral blood samples, made up of roughly 45 ophthalmopathy patients, around 78 hyperthyroidism patients and 17 progressor patients. On the study overall, not on this receptor specifically: Sample size was not statistically predetermined, and investigators were not blinded to group allocation. Blood samples also contained most of the expanded thyroid clonotypes (frequency above 0.001), which suggests that blood repertoires may reflect thyroid immune responses. A model built on a 13 V-J signature distinguished ophthalmopathy from stable hyperthyroidism, reaching around 90% sensitivity and under 84% specificity in cross-validation and 80%/75% in testing. In validation, the model predicted progression to ophthalmopathy with around 71% sensitivity and approximately 78% specificity, a median of approximately 6.5 months before onset.

Ten or more counts support this clonotype. Its antigen specificity is not known. Within one base of it there is no much larger clone, and no base qualities were kept. A patient counted as having stable Graves' hyperthyroidism if no progression to ophthalmopathy occurred over 18 months of follow-up. Hyperthyroidism patients were newly diagnosed, with disease duration under 2 months, and aged 18 to 65 years. Any patient with an uncontrolled infection, another autoimmune disease, pregnancy or lactation was excluded. Diagnoses relied on clinical symptoms, serum thyroxine and TRAb, thyroid ultrasound and orbital computed tomography. Ficoll-Paque density gradient centrifugation was used to isolate PBMCs from about 9.4 ml of fresh peripheral blood. Total RNA was extracted using Trizol reagent, and RNA quality was assessed on an Agilent 2100 Bioanalyzer. The TCR beta CDR3 regions were amplified from RNA transcripts. The first round of RT-PCR for the TCR CDR3 was performed with the HTBI primer set and the Qiagen OneStep RT-PCR kit. Libraries were constructed in a second round of multiplex PCR, after which size selection and purification were performed. Sequencing of the libraries was done on an Illumina HiSeq2000 using paired-end 100 bp reads. In the original analysis: SOAPnuke was used to process the raw data, removing reads that contained adapters or uncalled bases, had a mean Phred below 15, or lacked an exact match to the constant primer or identifier. COPE v1.2.5 was used to merge the high-quality paired reads, and each unique nucleotide sequence was defined as a clonotype. MiTCR v1.1 was used to align the clonotypes against IMGT TRBV, TRBD and TRBJ reference segments. The analysis included only V-J combinations with a frequency above 0.0001, which together covered 99% to 99.2% of the repertoires. A TCS score was defined as the ratio of F50 (clonal expansion) to E x V (chaos), with BLOSUM62-based TCRdist applied between CDR3 peptides within each V-J. Welch's t-statistics and random forest reduced around 520 V-J features to fewer than 15, which were used in a naive Bayes classifier (R e1071). The similarity between thyroid and blood repertoires was quantified using the Morisita-Horn index. TCRdb applied fastp at Q25 and MiXCR to the public reads, then kept only in-frame beta chains. A single entry per CDR3 protein holds the most common genes and DNA from its merged rows. TCRdb assigned the V and J calls; the authors' analysis was not used. Here the sample has roughly 710,000 distinct CDR3 sequences; 35% occur a single time. The ten largest clones take up around 31% of the sample.

The CDR3 runs 14 amino acids, cysteine and phenylalanine included. Of all the DNA, just the CDR3 is kept, 42 bases in frame from base 1. The germline V gene (reference sequence) yields LGHDT for CDR1 and YNNKEL for CDR2. The germline V end is reduced by 5 bases and the J end by 0 bases; junction bases left unmatched: 1. The chain employs TRBV3-1 and TRBJ1-2, and 9 junctional nucleotides match TRBD1. The TCR comes from a woman in her forties with Graves' hyperthyroidism. Sequencing was performed on blood. The CDR3 region has the sequence CASSGQGSNYGYTF. In nucleotide form, the sequence is TGTGCCAGCAGCGGACAGGGGTCTAACTATGGCTACACCTTC. With the rest looked up from the reference TRBV3-1 and TRBJ1-2 genes rather than sequenced, the full variable domain is DTAVSQTPKYLVTQMGNDKSIKCEQNLGHDTMYWYKQDSKKFLKIMFSYNNKELIINETVPNRFSPKSPDKAHLNLHINSLELGDSAVYFCASSGQGSNYGYTFGSGTRLTVV.